These T cell receptor beta chains were read from a single sample in a study of blood T cell repertoires in COVID-19. Using immunoSEQ multiplex PCR, the repertoire was profiled, and TCRdb retains in-frame clones only, with some absent. The sample has approximately 100,000 clones; over 70% are singletons. Sequencing was done on a sample of peripheral blood. The receptors shown here come from a human donor in a cohort sampled during active or convalescent COVID-19. Each CDR3 is given with its conserved first and last residue. The order of the fields is J gene, clone size, V gene, D gene, CDR3 protein, CDR3 DNA. D genes are given only for firm matches. Expanded clones get a size class; other rows say once, few or many, or leave the size out.

>TRBJ1-1|-|TRBV11-3|-
CASSLLANTEAFF
TGTGCCAGCAGCTTACTGGCTAACACTGAAGCTTTCTTT
>TRBJ2-7|-|TRBV6-5|TRBD1
CASKPGQGSYEQYF
TGTGCCAGCAAACCGGGACAGGGCTCCTACGAGCAGTACTTC
>TRBJ2-1|-|TRBV5-4|TRBD2
CASSPGTSFTYNEQFF
TGTGCCAGCAGCCCGGGGACTAGTTTCACCTACAATGAGCAGTTCTTC
>TRBJ2-7|-|TRBV24-1|-
CATSLQGYEQYF
TGTGCCACCAGTCTACAGGGCTACGAGCAGTACTTC
>TRBJ2-5|once|TRBV11-2|TRBD2
CASSSATGGLQETQYF
TGTGCCAGCAGCTCTGCAACGGGGGGATTACAAGAGACCCAGTACTTC
>TRBJ1-3|-|TRBV11-2|-
CASSSPRGRVRNTIYF
TGTGCCAGCAGCTCGCCGCGGGGCAGGGTGAGAAACACCATATATTTT
>TRBJ1-1|-|TRBV5-6|TRBD1
CASSLVGAGGEAFF
TGTGCCAGCAGCTTGGTGGGAGCAGGGGGCGAAGCTTTCTTT
>TRBJ1-1|-|TRBV2|-
CASSEARGNTEAFF
TGTGCCAGCAGTGAAGCCCGGGGGAACACTGAAGCTTTCTTT
>TRBJ1-4|-|TRBV6-5|-
CASALGRGYEKLFF
TGTGCCAGCGCCCTGGGCAGGGGTTATGAAAAACTGTTTTTT
>TRBJ2-6|-|TRBV29-1|-
CSVVSPSSGANVLTF
TGCAGCGTCGTGTCCCCGAGCTCTGGGGCCAACGTCCTGACTTTC
>TRBJ1-4|few|TRBV12-5|TRBD1
CASGLGQGDEKLFF
TGTGCTAGTGGTTTAGGACAGGGTGATGAAAAACTGTTTTTT
>TRBJ1-3|-|TRBV14|-
CASSQDFLRLSGNTIYF
TGTGCCAGCAGCCAAGACTTTCTACGACTCTCTGGAAACACCATATATTTT
>TRBJ1-1|once|TRBV19|-
CASSIGEGGPRAFF
TGTGCCAGTAGTATTGGGGAGGGGGGACCAAGAGCTTTCTTT
>TRBJ2-4|-|TRBV4-1|TRBD2
CASSTRTSGGTTLAKNIQYF
TGCGCCAGCAGCACGCGGACTAGCGGGGGAACTACATTAGCCAAAAACATTCAGTACTTC
>TRBJ2-3|-|TRBV29-1|TRBD1
CSVTKGQGADTQYF
TGCAGCGTGACAAAGGGACAGGGTGCAGATACGCAGTATTTT
>TRBJ2-7|-|TRBV7-8|-
CASSLEQGLRYEQYF
TGTGCCAGCAGCTTAGAGCAGGGTCTCCGCTACGAGCAGTACTTC
>TRBJ2-7|-|TRBV7-3|-
CASSLAGTPSYEQYF
TGTGCCAGCAGCTTAGCGGGGACCCCCTCCTACGAGCAGTACTTC
>TRBJ1-5|few|TRBV6-2/TRBV6-3|-
CASSYSKLAGVVNQPQHF
TGTGCCAGCAGTTACTCAAAGTTGGCCGGGGTAGTTAATCAGCCCCAGCATTTT
>TRBJ1-2|-|TRBV7-2|TRBD1
CASSQNRGVNYGYTF
TGTGCCAGCAGCCAGAACAGGGGAGTTAACTATGGCTACACCTTC
>TRBJ1-5|-|TRBV30|-
CAWSPGRNQPQHF
TGTGCCTGGAGCCCAGGTAGGAATCAGCCCCAGCATTTT
>TRBJ1-2|-|TRBV5-6|-
CASSREGFGYGYTF
TGTGCCAGCAGCCGGGAAGGTTTCGGCTATGGCTACACCTTC
>TRBJ2-3|-|TRBV5-1|TRBD2
CASSWGLADTQYF
TGCGCCAGCAGCTGGGGACTAGCCGATACGCAGTATTTT
>TRBJ1-6|-|TRBV6-6|TRBD1
CASSYEGTGGSPLHF
TGTGCCAGCAGTTACGAGGGGACAGGGGGTTCACCCCTCCACTTT
>TRBJ2-3|-|TRBV2|TRBD2
CASPLGGGLFSTDTQYF
TGTGCCAGTCCTCTCGGGGGGGGCCTCTTCAGCACAGATACGCAGTATTTT
>TRBJ1-4|-|TRBV19|TRBD1
CASRRQGFATNEKLFF
TGTGCCAGTAGGCGACAGGGCTTTGCAACTAATGAAAAACTGTTTTTT
>TRBJ1-5|few|TRBV27|-
CASSLGGAGQPQHF
TGTGCCAGCAGTTTAGGAGGGGCTGGACAGCCCCAGCATTTT
>TRBJ2-5|-|TRBV14|TRBD2
CASSLGSGGQETQYF
TGTGCCAGCAGCCTGGGTAGCGGGGGTCAAGAGACCCAGTACTTC
>TRBJ1-2|-|TRBV18|-
CASSPPDYGYTF
TGTGCCAGCTCACCTCCGGACTATGGCTACACCTTC
>TRBJ2-3|-|TRBV7-2|-
CASSAIAAGTDTQYF
TGTGCCAGCAGCGCGATAGCGGCGGGCACAGATACGCAGTATTTT
>TRBJ2-5|few|TRBV7-8|-
CASSLEGFTGETQYF
TGTGCCAGCAGCTTAGAAGGCTTTACGGGAGAGACCCAGTACTTC
>TRBJ2-7|-|TRBV5-8|TRBD1
CASSLARGTGGEEQYF
TGTGCCAGCAGCTTGGCACGGGGGACAGGGGGAGAAGAGCAGTACTTC
>TRBJ2-2|-|TRBV5-4|TRBD2
CASSPVTGGVTGELFF
TGTGCCAGCAGCCCCGTCACCGGGGGGGTCACCGGGGAGCTGTTTTTT
>TRBJ2-3|-|TRBV7-8|-
CASSLTDYTDTQYF
TGTGCCAGCAGCTTAACGGACTACACAGATACGCAGTATTTT
>TRBJ2-1|-|TRBV7-2|TRBD2
CASSLAGLTSDEQFF
TGTGCCAGCAGTTTAGCGGGACTAACCTCGGATGAGCAGTTCTTC
>TRBJ2-2|-|TRBV24-1|TRBD1
CATSDLLGQAGNAGELFF
TGTGCCACCAGTGATTTGTTGGGACAGGCGGGCAACGCCGGGGAGCTGTTTTTT
>TRBJ2-7|-|TRBV9|-
CASSVAVWGRNLDEQYF
TGTGCCAGCAGCGTAGCGGTGTGGGGGCGAAACTTAGACGAGCAGTACTTC
>TRBJ2-3|-|TRBV9|TRBD2
CASSPVAGGRVDTQYF
TGTGCCAGCAGCCCTGTCGCGGGGGGCCGGGTAGATACGCAGTATTTT
>TRBJ2-2|-|TRBV10-3|-
CAISDSTGIGELFF
TGTGCCATCAGTGATTCGACAGGAATCGGGGAGCTGTTTTTT
>TRBJ1-2|few|TRBV12-3/TRBV12-4|-
CASSRQIYGYTF
TGTGCCAGCAGTCGTCAGATCTATGGCTACACCTTC
>TRBJ2-5|once|TRBV7-6|-
CASSLGAFGGRETQYF
TGTGCCAGCAGCTTAGGGGCCTTCGGGGGGCGAGAGACCCAGTACTTC
>TRBJ2-7|-|TRBV10-3|TRBD1
CATERGQGDEQYF
TGTGCCACCGAGAGGGGACAGGGGGACGAGCAGTACTTC
>TRBJ2-5|-|TRBV19|-
CASSITQTGETQYF
TGTGCCAGTAGTATAACTCAGACGGGAGAGACCCAGTACTTC
>TRBJ1-2|-|TRBV19|-
CASSINPPQGPGYGYTF
TGTGCCAGTAGTATAAATCCCCCGCAGGGCCCGGGCTATGGCTACACCTTC
>TRBJ2-1|many|TRBV5-4|TRBD2
CASSRTSGGAYNEQFF
TGTGCCAGCAGCAGGACTAGCGGGGGGGCCTACAATGAGCAGTTCTTC
>TRBJ1-2|few|TRBV29-1|TRBD1
CSVGDRAGGYTF
TGCAGCGTCGGGGACAGGGCAGGGGGCTACACCTTC
>TRBJ1-1|-|TRBV19|-
CASSIKIWEGEAFF
TGTGCCAGTAGTATAAAAATTTGGGAGGGAGAAGCTTTCTTT
>TRBJ1-2|-|TRBV2|-
CASSLVLYGYTF
TGTGCCAGCAGTTTGGTACTCTATGGCTACACCTTC
>TRBJ1-5|-|TRBV10-2|-
CASSEYRLNQPQHF
TGCGCCAGCAGTGAGTACAGGCTCAATCAGCCCCAGCATTTT
>TRBJ1-1|-|TRBV5-1|-
CASSEGDTEAFF
TGCGCCAGCAGCGAAGGGGACACTGAAGCTTTCTTT
>TRBJ1-1|-|TRBV9|TRBD1
CASSKDRANTEAFF
TGTGCCAGCTCGAAGGACAGGGCGAACACTGAAGCTTTCTTT
>TRBJ2-3|-|TRBV9|-
CASSAGTSTDTQYF
TGTGCCAGCAGCGCCGGGACTAGCACAGATACGCAGTATTTT
>TRBJ1-2|once|TRBV5-6|TRBD1
CASSLDRLQGLAYGYTF
TGTGCCAGCAGCTTGGACCGACTACAGGGGTTAGCATATGGCTACACCTTC
>TRBJ2-1|-|TRBV11-1|-
CASSLDWNSYNEQFF
TGTGCCAGCAGCTTGGACTGGAACTCCTACAATGAGCAGTTCTTC
>TRBJ2-5|-|TRBV6-5|-
CASRGTAGTQYF
TGTGCCAGCAGGGGGACAGCGGGGACCCAGTACTTC